Below, 14 T cell receptor beta chains from the same sample are listed, as sequenced in a study of T cells in Graves' hyperthyroidism and ophthalmopathy. Amplification of TCR beta CDR3 regions used RNA as the template. An initial round of RT-PCR targeting the TCR CDR3 relied on the HTBI primer set. TCRdb independently ran MiXCR on the multiplex PCR reads; one entry per CDR3 protein. The sample has approximately 370,000 distinct CDR3 sequences; approximately 18% are singletons. Material for sequencing was blood. Receptors were obtained from a woman in her twenties or thirties with Graves' hyperthyroidism that later progressed to Graves' ophthalmopathy.

This clonotype was found many times. The rearrangement uses TRBV13 and TRBJ1-4; TRBD1 might be the D (5 bases). The V end was cut by 4 bases, the J end by 7 bases, with 13 bases between. This CDR3 is built from 14 residues. Germline V lookup: CDR1 PRHDT, CDR2 FYEKMQ (reference sequence). The CDR3 bases are TGTGCCAGCAGCTCGGAAGGGGCAGCTGAAAAACTGTTTTTT. Amino acid sequence: CASSSEGAAEKLFF.

This chain links TRBV7-9 with TRBJ2-2, with D possibly TRBD1 on 6 matching bases. Germline V lookup: CDR1 SEHNR, CDR2 FQNEAQ (reference sequence). The CDR3 totals 16 residues. Trimming shortened V by 4 bases and J by 6 bases, and 18 bases separated the two germline ends. The CDR3 protein is CASSSTGLGLSGELFF. In nucleotides, the CDR3 is TGTGCCAGCAGCTCAACAGGGTTGGGGTTATCCGGGGAGCTGTTTTTT.

The chain is built from TRBV30 and TRBJ2-1, with a possible D match to TRBD2 (6 bases). Trimming pared 6 bases from V and 8 bases from J, leaving 20 bases between. The CDR3 has 14 amino acids. The germline V gene has CDR1 GTSNPN and CDR2 SVGIG (reference sequence). Here the CDR3 DNA reads TGTGCCTGCACCAGCGCCGGAGGGCTGGATGAGCAGTTCTTC. Encoded protein: CACTSAGGLDEQFF.

The chain combines TRBV13 with TRBJ2-4, with TRBD2 identical over 10 bases. V shed 4 bases, J shed 0 bases, and the junction held 9 bases outside the gene matches. The CDR3 consists of 18 residues. Per germline, CDR1 PRHDT and CDR2 FYEKMQ (reference sequence). Written as DNA, the CDR3 is TGTGCCAGCAGCTACAGGGCTTCTAGCGGGGGAGCCAAAAACATTCAGTACTTC. It translates to CASSYRASSGGAKNIQYF. The entire variable domain, with the rest obtained from reference TRBV13 and TRBJ2-4, is as follows: AAGVIQSPRHLIKEKRETATLKCYPIPRHDTVYWYQQGPGQDPQFLISFYEKMQSDKGSIPDRFSAQQFSDYHSELNMSSLELGDSALYFCASSYRASSGGAKNIQYFGAGTRLSVL.

The V gene is TRBV11-2, the J gene TRBJ2-7, with D tentatively TRBD1 (6 bases). Germline CDR1 and CDR2: SGHAT and FQNNGV. V was shortened by 5 bases and J by 2 bases, with 19 bases between the two germline ends. The CDR3 loop spans 16 amino acids. The CDR3 bases are TGTGCCAGCAGCCTACTGACAGGTTTGTTCCCCTACGAGCAGTACTTC. It specifies CASSLLTGLFPYEQYF.

This clonotype was seen ten or more times. The CDR3 bases are TGTGCCAGTAGTACCCCCCGGGGGACAGATACGCAGTATTTT. Translated: CASSTPRGTDTQYF. The chain links TRBV19 to TRBJ2-3; TRBD2 might be the D (6 bases). Between the trimmed V and J ends, which lost 4 bases and 3 bases, there was a span of 11 bases. CDR1 is LNHDA and CDR2 is SQIVND in the germline V gene (reference sequence). The CDR3 runs to 14 residues.

This clonotype was seen more than once but under ten times. The V call is TRBV4-1, the J call TRBJ2-1; 8 nucleotides agree with TRBD2. CDR1 MGHRA and CDR2 YSYEKL come from the germline V gene. The V segment lost 4 bases and the J segment 10 bases; nucleotides outside the gene matches: 15. CDR3 length equals 16 residues. CDR3 in amino acids: CASSLSAGALYKEQFF. DNA of the CDR3: TGCGCCAGCAGCCTATCAGCGGGGGCGTTGTATAAGGAGCAGTTCTTC.

This clonotype was counted ten times or more. CDR3 region: CASSLERSGNTEAFF. The CDR3 nucleotides read TGTGCCAGTAGTCTCGAACGCTCAGGGAACACTGAAGCTTTCTTT. The chain couples TRBV19 to TRBJ1-1; D is undetermined. CDR1 LNHDA and CDR2 SQIVND come from the germline V gene (reference sequence). V shed 5 bases and J shed 1 base, with 14 bases lying between them. The CDR3 covers 15 residues.

The V and J genes are TRBV15 and TRBJ1-1, with D maybe TRBD1 (5 bases). Trimming cost V 3 bases and J 5 bases, with 13 bases left between them. CDR1 and CDR2 (germline): LNHNV, YYDKDF (reference sequence). This CDR3 spans 14 amino acids. Written as DNA, the CDR3 is TGTGCCACCAGCAGGCAGGGTGGGGTAACTGAAGCTTTCTTT. It yields the protein CATSRQGGVTEAFF. The variable domain in full, with the rest retrieved from reference TRBV15 and TRBJ1-1, is DAMVIQNPRYQVTQFGKPVTLSCSQTLNHNVMYWYQQKSSQAPKLLFHYYDKDFNNEADTPDNFQSRRPNTSFCFLDIRSPGLGDTAMYLCATSRQGGVTEAFFGQGTRLTVV.

In its sample, this clonotype was seen many times. This chain links TRBV2 with TRBJ1-6; maybe TRBD1 (5 bases). CDR1 and CDR2 from the germline V gene are SNHLY and FYNNEI. CDR3 size: 15 residues. The germline V and J ends were trimmed by 3 bases and 7 bases, with 13 bases remaining between them. The DNA for the CDR3 is TGTGCCAGCAGTGAGGAGGCGGCAGGGAATTCACCCCTCCACTTT. Amino acids: CASSEEAAGNSPLHF. The variable domain in full, with the rest retrieved from reference TRBV2 and TRBJ1-6, is EPEVTQTPSHQVTQMGQEVILRCVPISNHLYFYWYRQILGQKVEFLVSFYNNEISEKSEIFDDQFSVERPDGSNFTLKIRSTKLEDSAMYFCASSEEAAGNSPLHFGNGTRLTVT.

This clonotype was observed many times. The genes are TRBV3-1 and TRBJ1-1, with 9 bases aligning to TRBD1. The V and J ends lost 7 bases and 4 bases, in that order; junction bases with no gene match: 10. Germline assignment: CDR1 LGHDT and CDR2 YNNKEL (reference sequence). This CDR3 has 15 residues. Written as DNA, the CDR3 is TGTGCCAGCACCTCACCGGGACAGGGTGCCACTGAAGCTTTCTTT. It encodes CASTSPGQGATEAFF. Drawing the rest from reference TRBV3-1 and TRBJ1-1, the complete variable domain is DTAVSQTPKYLVTQMGNDKSIKCEQNLGHDTMYWYKQDSKKFLKIMFSYNNKELIINETVPNRFSPKSPDKAHLNLHINSLELGDSAVYFCASTSPGQGATEAFFGQGTRLTVV.

This clonotype was seen more than once but under ten times. Here the CDR3 reads CASSYVGPQETQYF. The CDR3 nucleotides read TGTGCCAGCAGCTACGTAGGACCGCAAGAGACCCAGTACTTC. The chain links TRBV7-9 to TRBJ2-5; D is unclear. In germline, CDR1 is SEHNR, CDR2 FQNEAQ (reference sequence). The CDR3 runs 14 residues. Between the trimmed V and J ends, which lost 4 bases and 2 bases, there was a span of 11 bases.

This clonotype has ten or more counts. The CDR3 loop reads CASSDREGAEAFF. CDR3 sequence (DNA): TGTGCCAGCAGTGACAGGGAGGGGGCTGAAGCTTTCTTT. The chain is built from TRBV6-4 and TRBJ1-1; perhaps TRBD1 as D (6 bases). With 2 bases removed from V and 6 bases from J, the gap between germline ends came to 10 bases. Germline V CDR1 and CDR2: MRHNA, SNTAGT. The CDR3 runs 13 residues.

This clonotype was observed at least ten times. This sequence joins TRBV7-2 and TRBJ2-2, with a tentative D call TRBD2 (6 bases). The CDR3 length is 14 residues. Germline V gives CDR1 SGHTA, CDR2 FQGNSA. V dropped 4 bases and J dropped 2 bases, with 8 bases sitting between them. The CDR3 is CASSSGGNTGELFF. CDR3 DNA sequence: TGTGCCAGCAGCTCCGGGGGAAACACCGGGGAGCTGTTTTTT.